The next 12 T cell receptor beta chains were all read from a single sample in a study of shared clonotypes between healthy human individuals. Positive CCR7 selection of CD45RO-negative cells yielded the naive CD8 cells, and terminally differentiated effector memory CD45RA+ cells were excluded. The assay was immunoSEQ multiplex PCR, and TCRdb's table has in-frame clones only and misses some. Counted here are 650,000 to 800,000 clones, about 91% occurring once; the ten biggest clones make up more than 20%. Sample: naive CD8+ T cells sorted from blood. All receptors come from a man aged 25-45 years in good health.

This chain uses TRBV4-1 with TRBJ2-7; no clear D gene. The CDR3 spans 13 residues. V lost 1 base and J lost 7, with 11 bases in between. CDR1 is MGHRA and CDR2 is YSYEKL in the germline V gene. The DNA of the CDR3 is TGCGCCAGCAGCCAAGGATCAGCGTCGGAGCAGTACTTC. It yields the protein CASSQGSASEQYF.

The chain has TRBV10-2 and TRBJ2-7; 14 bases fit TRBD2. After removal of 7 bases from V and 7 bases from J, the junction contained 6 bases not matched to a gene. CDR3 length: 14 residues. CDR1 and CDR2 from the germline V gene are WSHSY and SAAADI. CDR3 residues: CASMGLAGAWEQYF. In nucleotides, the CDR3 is TGCGCCAGCATGGGACTAGCGGGAGCGTGGGAGCAGTACTTC.

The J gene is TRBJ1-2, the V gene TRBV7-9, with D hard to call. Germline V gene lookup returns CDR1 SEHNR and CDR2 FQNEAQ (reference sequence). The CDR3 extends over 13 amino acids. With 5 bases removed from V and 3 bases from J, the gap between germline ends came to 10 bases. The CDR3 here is CASSRGPHYGYTF. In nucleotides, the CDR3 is TGTGCCAGCAGCCGAGGACCGCACTATGGCTACACCTTC.

For the CDR3, the DNA is TGTGCCATCAAGGCCCCGAACACCGGGGAGCTGTTTTTT. The encoded protein is CAIKAPNTGELFF. The chain recombines TRBV10-3 with TRBJ2-2; D not certain. Germline V CDR1 and CDR2: ENHRY, SYGVKD. V was pared by 7 bases and J by 0 bases, with 6 bases between. There are 13 residues in the CDR3.

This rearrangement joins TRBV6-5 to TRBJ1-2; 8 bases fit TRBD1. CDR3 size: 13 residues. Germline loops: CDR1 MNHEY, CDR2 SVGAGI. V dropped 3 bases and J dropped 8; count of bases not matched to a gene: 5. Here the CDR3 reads CASSYRRDRGYTF. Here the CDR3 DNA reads TGTGCCAGCAGTTATCGCAGGGACAGGGGCTACACCTTC.

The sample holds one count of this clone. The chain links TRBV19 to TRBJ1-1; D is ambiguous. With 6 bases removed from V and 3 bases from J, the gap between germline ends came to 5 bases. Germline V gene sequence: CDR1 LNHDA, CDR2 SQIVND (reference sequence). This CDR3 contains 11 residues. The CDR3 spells CASSHYTEAFF. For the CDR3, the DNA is TGTGCCAGTAGCCACTACACTGAAGCTTTCTTT.

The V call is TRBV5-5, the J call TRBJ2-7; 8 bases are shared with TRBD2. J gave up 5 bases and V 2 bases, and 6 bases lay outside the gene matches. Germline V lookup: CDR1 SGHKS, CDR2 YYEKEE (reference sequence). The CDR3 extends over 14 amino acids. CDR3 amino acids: CASSFSGGPDEQYF. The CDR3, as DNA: TGTGCCAGCAGCTTTTCGGGAGGGCCCGACGAGCAGTACTTC.

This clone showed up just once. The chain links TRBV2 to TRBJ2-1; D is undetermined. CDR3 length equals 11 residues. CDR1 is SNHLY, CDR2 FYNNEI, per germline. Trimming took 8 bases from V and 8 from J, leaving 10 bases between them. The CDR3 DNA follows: TGTGCCAGCCCGATGTATGATGAGCAGTTCTTC. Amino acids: CASPMYDEQFF.

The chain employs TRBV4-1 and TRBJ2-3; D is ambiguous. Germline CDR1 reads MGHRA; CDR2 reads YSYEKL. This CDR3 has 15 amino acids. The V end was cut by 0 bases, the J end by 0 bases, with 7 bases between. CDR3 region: CASSQDTFSTDTQYF. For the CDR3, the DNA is TGCGCCAGCAGCCAAGACACCTTTAGCACAGATACGCAGTATTTT.

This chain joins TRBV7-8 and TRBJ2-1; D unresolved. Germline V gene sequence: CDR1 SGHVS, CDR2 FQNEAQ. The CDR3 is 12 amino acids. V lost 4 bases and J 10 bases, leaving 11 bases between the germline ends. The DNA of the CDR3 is TGTGCCAGCAGCTCCCGATGGGAAGAGCAGTTCTTC. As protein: CASSSRWEEQFF.

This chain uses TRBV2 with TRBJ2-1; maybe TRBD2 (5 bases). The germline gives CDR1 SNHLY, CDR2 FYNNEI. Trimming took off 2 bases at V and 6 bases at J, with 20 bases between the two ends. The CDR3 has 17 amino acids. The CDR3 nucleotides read TGTGCCAGCAGTGAAATCTCTCGGGGTTACGGTATCAATGAGCAGTTCTTC. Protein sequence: CASSEISRGYGINEQFF.

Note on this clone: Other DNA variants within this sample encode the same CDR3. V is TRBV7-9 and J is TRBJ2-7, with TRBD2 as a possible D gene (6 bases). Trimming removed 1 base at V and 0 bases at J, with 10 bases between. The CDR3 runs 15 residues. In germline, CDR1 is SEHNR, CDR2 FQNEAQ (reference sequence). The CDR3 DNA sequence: TGTGCCAGCAGCTTAGAGGCCGGGAGCTCCTACGAGCAGTACTTC. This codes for CASSLEAGSSYEQYF.